The next 9 T cell receptor beta chains were all read from a single sample in a study of human T cells and chemical hapten exposure. Time point defined: patch test 1, 2 weeks after DPC sensitization. Treatment noted: therapeutic diphenylcyclopropenone sensitization with weekly scalp DPC. TCRdb passed the RACE reads through MiXCR, listing each CDR3 protein once. The repertoire has 340,000 or so distinct CDR3 sequences, approximately 6.3% of them found once; the top ten carry 7% to 10%. The sequenced sample was whole blood, obtained in connection with sensitization to the hapten diphenylcyclopropenone (DPC). All receptors come from a woman aged 18-29 years with alopecia areata. Some clones in this sample may be carry-over from other donors' samples.

The rearrangement uses TRBV6-6 and TRBJ2-2, with no clear D. Germline V gene lookup returns CDR1 MNHNY and CDR2 SVGAGI (reference sequence). The CDR3 spans 15 residues. V was trimmed by 0 bases and J by 5 bases, leaving 10 bases between them. The DNA of the CDR3 is TGTGCCAGCAGTTACTCCGGCGCGAGGACCGGGGAGCTGTTTTTT. Its protein is CASSYSGARTGELFF.

This clonotype was recorded a few times. The V and J genes are TRBV7-3 and TRBJ2-3, with 7 bases identical to TRBD2. Germline V gene sequence: CDR1 SGHTA, CDR2 FQGTGA. This CDR3 has 17 residues. V gave up 2 bases and J gave up 0 bases; unmatched junction bases: 8. The CDR3, as DNA: TGTGCCAGCAGCTTAGGTGGCCCAGCGGGAAGCACAGATACGCAGTATTTT. It specifies CASSLGGPAGSTDTQYF.

The V call is TRBV29-1, the J call TRBJ1-2; D not certain. This CDR3 region has 16 residues. In germline, CDR1 is SQVTM, CDR2 ANQGSEA. Between the trimmed V and J ends, which lost 1 base and 5 bases, there was a span of 20 bases. The CDR3 bases are TGCAGCGTTGAAGGGGAAACCGGACGGAAGGCTTATGGCTACACCTTC. This encodes CSVEGETGRKAYGYTF. The whole variable domain, remainder taken from reference TRBV29-1 and TRBJ1-2, is SAVISQKPSRDICQRGTSLTIQCQVDSQVTMMFWYRQQPGQSLTLIATANQGSEATYESGFVIDKFPISRPNLTFSTLTVSNMSPEDSSIYLCSVEGETGRKAYGYTFGSGTRLTVV.

The table lists this clonotype with many counts. The gene calls are TRBV6-5 and TRBJ2-3; D unresolved. V dropped 2 bases and J dropped 6 bases, with 12 bases sitting between them. The CDR3 has 14 residues. Germline V gene data show CDR1 as MNHEY and CDR2 as SVGAGI. For the CDR3, the DNA is TGTGCCAGCAGTTACGAACCAATAGGGGATACGCAGTATTTT. Protein: CASSYEPIGDTQYF.

This clonotype was counted at least ten times. The V and J genes are TRBV4-2 and TRBJ2-7; 8 nucleotides align to TRBD1. This CDR3 contains 14 residues. Germline values: CDR1 LGHNA, CDR2 YNFKEQ. After removal of 4 bases from V and 4 bases from J, the junction contained 6 bases not matched to a gene. In nucleotides, the CDR3 is TGTGCCAGCAGCCGCACGGGACAGGAATACGAGCAGTACTTC. The encoded protein is CASSRTGQEYEQYF.

V and J are TRBV20-1 and TRBJ2-7; 11 positions match TRBD1. After removal of 6 bases from V and 5 bases from J, the junction contained 9 bases not matched to a gene. This CDR3 contains 14 residues. Germline V lookup: CDR1 DFQATT, CDR2 SNEGSKA (reference sequence). The CDR3 is CSAPWDRGYHEQYF. The DNA for the CDR3 is TGCAGTGCCCCGTGGGACAGGGGGTACCACGAGCAGTACTTC.

In this sample, this clonotype turned up many times. The chain joins TRBV5-1 to TRBJ2-2; 7 bases align to TRBD2. The CDR3 extends over 15 amino acids. Germline CDR1 SGHRS, CDR2 YFSETQ. Losses at the gene ends were 3 bases for V and 4 bases for J; bases not matched to a gene: 6. The CDR3 nucleotides are TGCGCCAGCAGCTCACGGGTAGCGGGCACCGGGGAGCTGTTTTTT. This encodes CASSSRVAGTGELFF.

This clonotype showed up many times. V is TRBV29-1 and J is TRBJ1-1; 7 nucleotides align to TRBD1. The V and J ends lost 6 bases and 0 bases, in that order; junction bases with no gene match: 16. Germline CDR1 reads SQVTM; CDR2 reads ANQGSEA. This CDR3 is 17 amino acids long. The DNA of the CDR3 is TGCAGCGTCGAACCGGAGGGGGCTGGTGTGGTGAACACTGAAGCTTTCTTT. Protein: CSVEPEGAGVVNTEAFF.

J is TRBJ2-3 and V is TRBV5-1, with 7 positions matching TRBD1. The V and J ends lost 4 bases and 0 bases, in that order; junction bases with no gene match: 5. In germline, CDR1 is SGHRS, CDR2 YFSETQ. CDR3 length equals 15 residues. CDR3 in DNA: TGCGCCAGCAGCACAGGGGCCCCTAGCACAGATACGCAGTATTTT. Protein product: CASSTGAPSTDTQYF.